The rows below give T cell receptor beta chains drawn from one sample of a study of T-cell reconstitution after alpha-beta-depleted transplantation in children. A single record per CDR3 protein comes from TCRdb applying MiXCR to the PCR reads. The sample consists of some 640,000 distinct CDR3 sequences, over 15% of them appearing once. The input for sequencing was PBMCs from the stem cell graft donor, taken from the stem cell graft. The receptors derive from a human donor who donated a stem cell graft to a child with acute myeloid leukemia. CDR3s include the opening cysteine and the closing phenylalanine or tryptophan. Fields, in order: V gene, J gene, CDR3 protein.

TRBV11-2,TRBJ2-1,CASSLVGVGYNEQFF
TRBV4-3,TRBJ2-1,CASSQDSLGGHNEQFF
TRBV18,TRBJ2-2,CASSPPMGSWELFF
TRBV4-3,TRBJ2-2,CASSHAHRDTGELFF
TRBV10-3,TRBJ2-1,CAISEGGWGGYNEQFF
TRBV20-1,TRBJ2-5,CSASPSGKETQYF
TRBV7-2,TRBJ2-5,CASSLTGLETQYF
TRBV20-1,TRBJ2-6,CSAREGRVGGANVLTF
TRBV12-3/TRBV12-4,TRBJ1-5,CASKEGSQPQHF
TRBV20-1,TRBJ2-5,CSARDNRAETQYF
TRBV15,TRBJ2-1,CATSRDWGTGYNEQFF
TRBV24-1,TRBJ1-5,CATSDLENQPQHF
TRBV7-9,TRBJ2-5,CASSYEAGTANF
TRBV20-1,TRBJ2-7,CSARDTSGIYEQYF
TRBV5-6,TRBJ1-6,CASSNTGLDSPLHF
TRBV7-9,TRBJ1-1,CASSFGGGNTEAFF
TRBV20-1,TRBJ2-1,CSARDWMGAQDEQFF
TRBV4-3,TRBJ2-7,CASSQDLTLGGRYEQYF
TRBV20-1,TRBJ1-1,CSASIQGAPEAFF
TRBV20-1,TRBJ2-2,CSAKPGEGNTGELFF
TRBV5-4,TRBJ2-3,CASSWEGAGTDTQYF
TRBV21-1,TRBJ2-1,CASSRRLGINEQFF
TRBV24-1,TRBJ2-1,CATSDRSGLNPSYNEQFF
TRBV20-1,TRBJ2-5,CSAITSREETQYF
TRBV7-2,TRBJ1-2,CASSRGTGIYGYTF
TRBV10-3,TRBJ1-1,CAIRLTEMNTEAFF
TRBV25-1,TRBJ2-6,CASSDRTVVSNVLTF
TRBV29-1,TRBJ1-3,CSVEAYGRGLDAGNTIYF
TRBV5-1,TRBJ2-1,CASAQGAGNEQFF
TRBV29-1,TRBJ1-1,CSDDRKVEAFF
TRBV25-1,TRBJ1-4,CASTWNEKLFF
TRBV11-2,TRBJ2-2,CASSRTGFSNTGELFF
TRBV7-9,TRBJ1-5,CASSFGEFSNQPQHF
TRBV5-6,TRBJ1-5,CASTSTGTSNQPQHF
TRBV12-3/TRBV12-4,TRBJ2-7,CASSLLGTGKFNEQYF
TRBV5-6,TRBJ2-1,CASSSQLNEQFF
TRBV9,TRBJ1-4,CASGKGDFEKLFF
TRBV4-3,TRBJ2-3,CASSQGSTDTQYF
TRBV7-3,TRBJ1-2,CASSFPGGDGYTF
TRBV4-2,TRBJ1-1,CASSRINTEAFF
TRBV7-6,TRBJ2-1,CASSSRTEYNEQFF
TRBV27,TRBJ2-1,CASSLSTSGVYNEQFF
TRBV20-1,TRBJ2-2,CSARPGQRTGELFF
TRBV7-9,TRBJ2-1,CASSLVQASYNEQFF
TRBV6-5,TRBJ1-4,CASSWSRTVATNEKLFF
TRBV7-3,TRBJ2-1,CASSYVGGTGGINEQFF
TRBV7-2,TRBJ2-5,CASSPSTLGGTQYF
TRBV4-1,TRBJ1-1,CASSQGSGTTEAFF
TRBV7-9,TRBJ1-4,CASSPFVGKLFF
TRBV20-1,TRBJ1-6,CSAMSGMFYNSPLHF
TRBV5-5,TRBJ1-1,CASSELPGGIPNTEAFF
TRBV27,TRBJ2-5,CASGPLAGPRETQYF
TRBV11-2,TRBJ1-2,CASSMYNLGTGGTYGYTF
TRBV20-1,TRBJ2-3,CSASSGGTQYF
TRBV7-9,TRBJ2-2,CASSPTPRPGELFF
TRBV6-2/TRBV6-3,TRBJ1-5,CATEPYSNQPQHF
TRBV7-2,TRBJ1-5,CASTGGSNQPQHF
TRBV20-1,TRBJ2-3,CSAPGNSKGGYTQYF